What follows describes a single T cell receptor (beta chain). Which antigen it targets is not known. Being one base from a much bigger clone, this may be a read error. This record belongs to a study of T cell repertoires in cytomegalovirus infection (dated by TCRdb to between 2019 and 2020). For the study in its entirety: Because public TCR beta signatures pointed to carriage of CMV infection together with the matching HLA type, the HLA type of each donor mattered for the analysis. The research as a whole found: The ex vivo response was dominated by HLA-C-restricted CMV-specific TCR beta clonotypes, which also provided the single most frequent clonotype in two of eight donors. Carriers of CMV infection plus the relevant HLA type were discriminated by the cumulative frequency of public TCR beta family members in the study cohort and in an independent 352-donor cohort.

The CDR3 numbers 16 residues from cysteine through phenylalanine. Only the CDR3 region is kept as DNA, spanning 48 bases read in frame from base 1. Based on the germline V gene (reference sequence), the CDR1 and CDR2 sequences are DFQATT and SNEGSKA. The instrument given in TCRdb is Illumina HiSeq 1500. The public sequencing data were trimmed at Q25 with fastp and processed into clonotypes with MiXCR by TCRdb, which kept only in-frame beta chains. Entries that share a CDR3 protein sequence are merged under the most common genes and DNA. This sample lists approximately 630,000 distinct CDR3 sequences; 20% to 25% were detected once. The ten largest make up roughly 8% of the sample.

The rearrangement joined TRBV20-1 to TRBJ2-1; tentative D gene TRBD2, with 6 bases matching. This TCR was recovered from a human donor in good health (CMV status not recorded). Some clones in this sample may be carry-over from other donors' samples. Sequencing was performed on CD8+ T cells from PBMCs. The CDR3: CGARDRLGGLGNEQFF. In nucleotide form, the sequence is TGCGGTGCTAGAGATAGGCTGGGGGGTTTAGGCAATGAGCAGTTCTTC.